This record looks at one TCR beta chain sequence and its context. Its antigen is unknown. This record belongs to a study of T cells after yellow fever vaccination. General study points: Researchers report a weaker secondary response that nonetheless peaked faster, day 5 versus 15. After the booster, over 95% of CD4 and roughly nine tenths of CD8 primary-response clones were re-detected.

TCRdb passed the 5' RACE reads through MiXCR, listing each CDR3 protein once. The repertoire includes hundreds of thousands of distinct CDR3 sequences, approximately 13% of them detected once, and about 14% sits in the top ten. Between the trimmed V and J ends, which lost 1 base and 0 bases, there was a span of 19 bases. There are 19 residues in the CDR3. The germline V gene encodes CDR1 KGHSH and CDR2 LQKENI. This sequence originates from a man aged 30 to 39 who received the YFV17D yellow fever vaccine. This chain joins TRBV18 and TRBJ2-1, with no clear D. The material was PBMCs, obtained on the day of the yellow fever booster vaccination. In nucleotides, the CDR3 is TGTGCCAGCTCACCACTTACGTCTCGACTTGAGAGCTCCTACAATGAGCAGTTCTTC. Encoded protein: CASSPLTSRLESSYNEQFF.